One sample yielded the 23 T cell receptor beta chains listed below, sequenced in a study of T cell repertoires and HLA-DP antigens. Their antigens remain unidentified. Sequencing used immunoSEQ multiplex PCR; TCRdb keeps in-frame clones, though not all of them. The table shows about 89,000 clones, with about nine tenths occurring only once. Material for sequencing was CD4+ T cells from PBMCs. These receptors all come from a man aged 50 to 60 in good health and CMV-seronegative.

The chain links TRBV30 to TRBJ1-1; D is unclear. This CDR3 is 12 amino acids long. Trimming took off 2 bases at V and 5 bases at J, with 9 bases between the two ends. Germline CDR1 is GTSNPN and CDR2 is SVGIG (reference sequence). In DNA, the CDR3 is TGTGCCTGGAGTCAAAGGGATACTGAAGCTTTCTTT. Its translation is CAWSQRDTEAFF.

In this sample, this clone turned up a few times. The chain recombines TRBV2 with TRBJ1-6, with 9 bases aligning to TRBD1. Looked up from germline, CDR1 is SNHLY and CDR2 is FYNNEI. V lost 7 bases to trimming and J lost 3 bases; unmatched junction nucleotides: 13. This CDR3 comprises 18 residues. The CDR3 spells CASTEAPMTGGYNSPLHF. In nucleotides, the CDR3 is TGTGCCAGCACCGAAGCACCGATGACAGGGGGCTATAATTCACCCCTCCACTTT.

The chain is built from TRBV7-9 and TRBJ1-6, with TRBD1 matching 10 bases. The J segment lost 9 bases and the V segment lost 1 base, leaving 15 bases of the junction unmatched. Germline loops: CDR1 SEHNR, CDR2 FQNEAQ (reference sequence). There are 19 residues in the CDR3. The chain's CDR3 is CASSLDTSLPGQGRSPLHF. The CDR3 DNA reads as TGTGCCAGCAGCTTAGACACTAGCCTCCCGGGACAGGGGCGTTCACCCCTCCACTTT.

V gene TRBV5-1 combines with J gene TRBJ1-2; 8 bases match TRBD1. The CDR3 sequence is 16 residues long. Trimming took 3 bases from V and 6 from J; bases not matched to a gene: 13. The germline gives CDR1 SGHRS, CDR2 YFSETQ. CDR3 amino acids: CASSSLTSWTGNGYTF. CDR3 nucleotide sequence: TGCGCCAGCAGCTCACTCACCTCCTGGACAGGGAATGGCTACACCTTC.

For the CDR3, the DNA is TGTGCCAGCAGGTACGATTTATTGCAGTTCTTC. Encoded protein: CASRYDLLQFF. This chain joins TRBV28 and TRBJ2-1; D call uncertain. The germline gives CDR1 MDHEN, CDR2 SYDVKM. Deletions cut 6 bases from V and 12 bases from J, with 12 bases between. CDR3 size: 11 residues.

This rearrangement joins TRBV28 to TRBJ1-3, with D hard to call. The length of the CDR3 is 16 residues. Trimming cost V 7 bases and J 1 base, with 17 bases left between them. CDR1 MDHEN and CDR2 SYDVKM come from the germline V gene. CDR3 DNA sequence: TGTGCCAGCACGTCCCGTTTCGGGAGGTCTGGAAACACCATATATTTT. Translating it yields CASTSRFGRSGNTIYF.

This clone was detected a few times. The V gene is TRBV2, the J gene TRBJ2-6; D ambiguous. Germline CDR1 reads SNHLY; CDR2 reads FYNNEI. The CDR3 contains 13 residues. V lost 6 bases to trimming and J lost 1 base, with 4 bases between them. CDR3 nucleotide sequence: TGTGCCAGCAGCGGGTCTGGGGCCAACGTCCTGACTTTC. Translating gives CASSGSGANVLTF.

V usage is TRBV2 and J usage is TRBJ1-4; D might be TRBD1 (5 bases). The CDR3 covers 12 residues. V was shortened by 9 bases and J by 8 bases, with 13 bases between the two germline ends. Per the germline V gene, CDR1 is SNHLY and CDR2 is FYNNEI. The CDR3 region is CASRGGGEKLFF. CDR3 nucleotide sequence: TGTGCCAGTAGGGGTGGAGGGGAAAAACTGTTTTTT. Drawing the rest from reference TRBV2 and TRBJ1-4, the complete variable domain is EPEVTQTPSHQVTQMGQEVILRCVPISNHLYFYWYRQILGQKVEFLVSFYNNEISEKSEIFDDQFSVERPDGSNFTLKIRSTKLEDSAMYFCASRGGGEKLFFGSGTQLSVL.

This clone showed up just a few times. The chain is built from TRBV7-8 and TRBJ1-6; D might be TRBD1 (5 bases). The CDR3 length is 16 residues. From germline, CDR1 is SGHVS and CDR2 FQNEAQ. V was clipped by 5 bases and J by 10 bases, with 21 bases between them. The CDR3 DNA follows: TGTGCCAGCAGCCAGAGGGACCGAAAGAATGAATCACCCCTCCACTTT. Translation gives CASSQRDRKNESPLHF.

V gene TRBV6-5 combines with J gene TRBJ1-2; 10 nucleotides align to TRBD1. Germline V gene lookup returns CDR1 MNHEY and CDR2 SVGAGI. This CDR3 region has 13 residues. J lost 7 bases, V lost 6 bases, and 5 bases had no gene match. The chain's CDR3 is CASRGGTGAGYTF. Here the CDR3 DNA reads TGTGCCAGCAGAGGCGGGACAGGGGCTGGCTACACCTTC.

The J gene is TRBJ2-5, the V gene TRBV7-2, with 9 bases identical to TRBD2. The junction had 9 bases not matched to a gene; V was cut back by 5 bases and J by 5 bases. CDR3 length: 15 residues. The germline V gene has CDR1 SGHTA and CDR2 FQGNSA. CDR3: CASSTAPSGRETQYF. The CDR3 nucleotides are TGTGCCAGCAGCACAGCCCCCAGCGGGAGGGAGACCCAGTACTTC.

This clone was recorded once. This chain uses TRBV19 with TRBJ2-2, with 7 bases matching TRBD1. CDR1 is LNHDA and CDR2 is SQIVND in the germline V gene (reference sequence). Trimming removed 5 bases from V and 1 base from J; junction bases left unmatched: 7. The CDR3 sequence is 16 residues long. The chain's CDR3 is CASSHRGRVNTGELFF. CDR3 nucleotide sequence: TGTGCCAGTAGTCACAGGGGCCGGGTGAACACCGGGGAGCTGTTTTTT.

The V gene is TRBV29-1, the J gene TRBJ2-5, with D possibly TRBD1 on 8 matching bases. Germline CDR1 and CDR2: SQVTM and ANQGSEA. V was clipped by 4 bases and J by 3 bases, with 15 bases between them. This CDR3 contains 14 residues. For the CDR3, the DNA is TGCAGCGTTGGTACAGGGGGGGGAAAAGAGACCCAGTACTTC. Translation: CSVGTGGGKETQYF. Supplemented by reference TRBV29-1 and TRBJ2-5, the full variable domain reads SAVISQKPSRDICQRGTSLTIQCQVDSQVTMMFWYRQQPGQSLTLIATANQGSEATYESGFVIDKFPISRPNLTFSTLTVSNMSPEDSSIYLCSVGTGGGKETQYFGPGTRLLVL.

A single count supports this clone. The chain joins TRBV7-9 to TRBJ1-6; D is undetermined. The V end was cut by 3 bases, the J end by 8 bases, with 8 bases between. The CDR3 runs 13 residues. CDR1 and CDR2 from the germline V gene are SEHNR and FQNEAQ (reference sequence). The CDR3 loop reads CASSLSVDSPLHF. CDR3 sequence (DNA): TGTGCCAGCAGCTTGAGCGTGGATTCACCCCTCCACTTT.

The rearrangement links TRBV11-3 to TRBJ2-2; D perhaps matches TRBD1 (5 bases). The CDR3 loop spans 17 amino acids. The V and J ends lost 0 bases and 4 bases respectively, with 15 bases between them. Germline lookup yields CDR1 SGHNT and CDR2 YENEEA. As DNA, the CDR3 is TGTGCCAGCAGCTTAGATCCGGCAGGGTCGAGCACCGGGGAGCTGTTTTTT. Translated, it gives CASSLDPAGSSTGELFF.

V gene TRBV19 combines with J gene TRBJ1-3; the match to TRBD1 covers 9 bases. Germline V lookup: CDR1 LNHDA, CDR2 SQIVND (reference sequence). V lost 5 bases and J lost 0; bases outside the gene matches: 5. CDR3 length equals 16 residues. The CDR3 sequence: CASSPQGASSGNTIYF. The DNA for the CDR3 is TGTGCCAGTAGTCCACAGGGGGCAAGCTCTGGAAACACCATATATTTT.

This clone was seen only a few times. J is TRBJ2-7 and V is TRBV18; TRBD2 aligns across 8 bases. The trim removed 3 bases at V and 7 bases at J, leaving 2 bases unmatched. This CDR3 is built from 12 residues. Per the germline V gene, CDR1 is KGHSH and CDR2 is LQKENI. The CDR3, as DNA: TGTGCCAGCTCACCGATAGCGGGGGAGCAGTACTTC. Translation gives CASSPIAGEQYF.

The chain has TRBV18 and TRBJ2-7; D perhaps matches TRBD2 (5 bases). CDR3 length: 12 residues. CDR1 is KGHSH, CDR2 LQKENI, per germline. V was cut by 4 bases and J by 3 bases, with 7 bases left in between. CDR3 region: CASSRGGYEQYF. As DNA, the CDR3 is TGTGCCAGCTCACGTGGAGGCTACGAGCAGTACTTC.

V is TRBV7-8 and J is TRBJ1-1, with D tentatively TRBD1 (5 bases). Deletions cut 5 bases from V and 1 base from J, with 8 bases between. The germline V gene has CDR1 SGHVS and CDR2 FQNEAQ. The CDR3 sequence is 13 residues long. The DNA of the CDR3 is TGTGCCAGCAGCCTAGGACAGAACACTGAAGCTTTCTTT. This encodes CASSLGQNTEAFF.

The CDR3: CRSGTLGNTIYF. As DNA, the CDR3 is TGCAGGTCAGGGACTCTTGGAAACACCATATATTTT. The chain recombines TRBV29-1 with TRBJ1-3; D is perhaps TRBD1 (5 bases). The germline CDR1 and CDR2 sequences are SQVTM and ANQGSEA. The CDR3 totals 12 residues.

Concerning this clone itself: Other DNA sequences of this sample code for an identical CDR3. The J gene is TRBJ2-5, the V gene TRBV7-9; D call uncertain. Trimming pared 3 bases from V and 5 bases from J, leaving 1 base between. Germline V gene data show CDR1 as SEHNR and CDR2 as FQNEAQ (reference sequence). The CDR3 sequence is 10 residues long. CDR3 bases: TGTGCCAGCAGCTTGGAGACCCAGTACTTC. Protein: CASSLETQYF.

The chain links TRBV6-5 to TRBJ2-7; 10 bases match TRBD2. The J segment lost 4 bases and the V segment lost 10 bases, leaving 10 bases of the junction unmatched. The CDR3 runs to 14 residues. Germline lookup yields CDR1 MNHEY and CDR2 SVGAGI. The CDR3 sequence is CATQRASGGYEQYF. In DNA, the CDR3 is TGTGCCACCCAACGGGCTAGCGGGGGATACGAGCAGTACTTC.

Here the CDR3 DNA reads TGCGCCAGCAGACGAGAAGAGACCCAGTACTTC. Amino acid sequence: CASRREETQYF. The chain employs TRBV5-1 and TRBJ2-5; D not resolved. Between the trimmed V and J ends, which lost 5 bases and 3 bases, there was a span of 5 bases. The CDR3 loop spans 11 amino acids. Germline CDR1 SGHRS, CDR2 YFSETQ. The entire variable domain, with the rest obtained from reference TRBV5-1 and TRBJ2-5, is as follows: KAGVTQTPRYLIKTRGQQVTLSCSPISGHRSVSWYQQTPGQGLQFLFEYFSETQRNKGNFPGRFSGRQFSNSRSEMNVSTLELGDSALYLCASRREETQYFGPGTRLLVL.